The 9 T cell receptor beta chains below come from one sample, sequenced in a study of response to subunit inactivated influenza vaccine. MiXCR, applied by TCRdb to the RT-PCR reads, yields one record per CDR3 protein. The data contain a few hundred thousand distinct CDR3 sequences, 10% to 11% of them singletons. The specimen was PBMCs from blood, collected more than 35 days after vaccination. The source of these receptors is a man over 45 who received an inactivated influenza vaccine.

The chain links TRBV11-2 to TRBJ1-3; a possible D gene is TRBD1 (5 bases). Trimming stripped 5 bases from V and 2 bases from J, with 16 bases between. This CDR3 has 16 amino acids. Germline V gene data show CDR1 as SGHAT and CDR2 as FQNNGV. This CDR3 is CASSHRAGAAGNTIYF. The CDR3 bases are TGTGCCAGCAGCCACCGGGCCGGGGCGGCTGGAAACACCATATATTTT.

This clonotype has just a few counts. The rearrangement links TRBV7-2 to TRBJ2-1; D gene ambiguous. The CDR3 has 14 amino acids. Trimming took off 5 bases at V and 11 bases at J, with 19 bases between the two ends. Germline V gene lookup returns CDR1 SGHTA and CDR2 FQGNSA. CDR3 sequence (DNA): TGTGCCAGCAGCCCCACCTTGGCAGATGGGAAGCAGTTCTTC. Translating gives CASSPTLADGKQFF.

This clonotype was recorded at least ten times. Written as DNA, the CDR3 is TGCAGCGTTGAACACCCTGGGGCAGGGCAATCCGAGCAGTACTTC. It translates to CSVEHPGAGQSEQYF. This chain connects TRBV29-1 to TRBJ2-7, with a tentative D call TRBD1 (5 bases). The CDR3 runs 15 residues. With 2 bases removed from V and 6 bases from J, the gap between germline ends came to 20 bases. The germline gives CDR1 SQVTM, CDR2 ANQGSEA.

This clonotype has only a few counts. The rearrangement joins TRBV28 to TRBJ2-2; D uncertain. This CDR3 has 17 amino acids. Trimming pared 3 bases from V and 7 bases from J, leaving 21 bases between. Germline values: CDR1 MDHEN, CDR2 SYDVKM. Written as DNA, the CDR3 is TGTGCCAGCAGTTTGCCAGACAAGTCTCCGGCACACGGGGAGCTGTTTTTT. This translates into CASSLPDKSPAHGELFF. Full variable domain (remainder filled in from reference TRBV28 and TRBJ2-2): DVKVTQSSRYLVKRTGEKVFLECVQDMDHENMFWYRQDPGLGLRLIYFSYDVKMKEKGDIPEGYSVSREKKERFSLILESASTNQTSMYLCASSLPDKSPAHGELFFGEGSRLTVL.

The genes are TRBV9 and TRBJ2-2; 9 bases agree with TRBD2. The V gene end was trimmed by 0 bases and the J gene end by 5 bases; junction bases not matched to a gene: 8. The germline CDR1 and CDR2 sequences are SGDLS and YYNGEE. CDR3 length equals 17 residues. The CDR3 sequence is CASSVGEREVFTGELFF. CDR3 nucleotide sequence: TGTGCCAGCAGCGTAGGTGAGCGGGAGGTATTTACCGGGGAGCTGTTTTTT.

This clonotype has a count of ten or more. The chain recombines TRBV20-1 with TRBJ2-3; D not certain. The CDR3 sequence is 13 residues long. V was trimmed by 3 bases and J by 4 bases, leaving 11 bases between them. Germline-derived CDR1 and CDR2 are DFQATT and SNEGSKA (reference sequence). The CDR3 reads CSARGKMADTQYF. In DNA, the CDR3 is TGCAGTGCTAGGGGAAAAATGGCAGATACGCAGTATTTT.

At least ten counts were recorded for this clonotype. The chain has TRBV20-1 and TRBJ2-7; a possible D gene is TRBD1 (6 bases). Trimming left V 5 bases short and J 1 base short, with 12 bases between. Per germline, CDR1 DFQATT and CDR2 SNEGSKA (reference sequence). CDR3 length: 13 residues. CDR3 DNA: TGCAGTGCTGGCAGGGGAATTTCCTACGAGCAGTACTTC. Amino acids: CSAGRGISYEQYF.

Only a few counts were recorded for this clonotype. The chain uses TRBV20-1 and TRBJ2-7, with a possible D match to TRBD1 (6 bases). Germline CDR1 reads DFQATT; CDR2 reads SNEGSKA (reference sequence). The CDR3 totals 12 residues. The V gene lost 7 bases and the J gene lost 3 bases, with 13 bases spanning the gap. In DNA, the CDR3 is TGCAGTGTCCCGGGACACCGCTACGAGCAGTACTTC. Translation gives CSVPGHRYEQYF.

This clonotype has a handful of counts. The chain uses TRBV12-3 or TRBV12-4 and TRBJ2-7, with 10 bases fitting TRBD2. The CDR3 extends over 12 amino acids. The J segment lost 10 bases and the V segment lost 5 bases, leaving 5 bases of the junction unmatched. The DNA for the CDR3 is TGTGCCAGCAGTCGGACTAGCGGCAACCAGTACTTC. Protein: CASSRTSGNQYF.